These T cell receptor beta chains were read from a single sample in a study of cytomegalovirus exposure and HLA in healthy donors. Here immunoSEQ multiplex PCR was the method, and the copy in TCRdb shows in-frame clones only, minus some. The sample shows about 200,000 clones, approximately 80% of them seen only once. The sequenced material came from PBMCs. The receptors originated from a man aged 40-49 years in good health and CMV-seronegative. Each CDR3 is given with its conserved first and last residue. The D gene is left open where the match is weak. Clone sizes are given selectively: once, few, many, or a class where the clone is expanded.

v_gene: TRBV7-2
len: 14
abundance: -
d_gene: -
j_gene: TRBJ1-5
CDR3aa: CASSLDRSNQPQHF
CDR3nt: TGTGCCAGCAGCTTAGACCGGTCCAATCAGCCCCAGCATTTT

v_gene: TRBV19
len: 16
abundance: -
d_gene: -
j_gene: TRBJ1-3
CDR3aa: CASTFKTGHSGNTIYF
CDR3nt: TGTGCCAGTACCTTTAAGACAGGCCACTCTGGAAACACCATATATTTT

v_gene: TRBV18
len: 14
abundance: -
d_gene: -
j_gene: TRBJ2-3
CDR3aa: CASSPPLEQDTQYF
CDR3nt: TGTGCCAGCTCACCACCTCTAGAACAAGATACGCAGTATTTT

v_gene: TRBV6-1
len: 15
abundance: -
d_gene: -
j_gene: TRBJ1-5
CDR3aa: CASAAGGGAGQPQHF
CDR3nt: TGTGCCAGCGCCGCCGGGGGGGGTGCGGGTCAGCCCCAGCATTTT

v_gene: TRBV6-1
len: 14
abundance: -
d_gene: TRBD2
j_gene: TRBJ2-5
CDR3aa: CASSWRGGGETQYF
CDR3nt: TGTGCCAGCAGTTGGCGGGGGGGCGGAGAGACCCAGTACTTC

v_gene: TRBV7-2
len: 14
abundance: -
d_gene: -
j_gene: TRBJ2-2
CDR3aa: CASSLAGASGELFF
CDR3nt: TGTGCCAGCAGCTTAGCGGGGGCGAGCGGGGAGCTGTTTTTT

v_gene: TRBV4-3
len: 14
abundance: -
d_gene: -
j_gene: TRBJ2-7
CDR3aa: CASSQVLTVSEQYF
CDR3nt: TGCGCCAGCAGCCAGGTTCTGACAGTCTCCGAGCAGTACTTC

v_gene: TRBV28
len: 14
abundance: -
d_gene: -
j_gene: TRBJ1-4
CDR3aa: CASQRGIYNEKLFF
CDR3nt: TGTGCCAGTCAACGCGGCATATATAATGAAAAACTGTTTTTT

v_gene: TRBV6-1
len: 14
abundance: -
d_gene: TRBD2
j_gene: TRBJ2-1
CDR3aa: CASSRTSGRDEQFF
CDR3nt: TGTGCCAGCAGTCGGACTAGCGGGAGGGATGAGCAGTTCTTC

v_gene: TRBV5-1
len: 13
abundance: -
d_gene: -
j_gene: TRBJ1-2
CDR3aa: CASSLVEDYGYTF
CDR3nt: TGCGCCAGCAGCTTGGTGGAGGACTATGGCTACACCTTC

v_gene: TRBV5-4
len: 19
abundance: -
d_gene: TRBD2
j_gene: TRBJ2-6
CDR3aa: CASSLGLAGGRSGANVLTF
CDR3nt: TGTGCCAGCAGCTTGGGATTAGCGGGAGGACGGTCTGGGGCCAACGTCCTGACTTTC

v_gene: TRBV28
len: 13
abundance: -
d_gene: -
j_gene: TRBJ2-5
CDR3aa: CASSPTTTETQYF
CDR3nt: TGTGCCAGCAGCCCAACAACCACGGAGACCCAGTACTTC

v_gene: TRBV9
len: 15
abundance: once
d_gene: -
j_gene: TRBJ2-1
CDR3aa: CASSGPLPSYNEQFF
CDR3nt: TGTGCCAGCAGCGGGCCATTGCCGTCCTACAATGAGCAGTTCTTC

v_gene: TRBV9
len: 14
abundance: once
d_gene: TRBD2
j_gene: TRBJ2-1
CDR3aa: CASSVAGGIDEQFF
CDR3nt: TGTGCCAGCAGCGTAGCGGGAGGGATCGATGAGCAGTTCTTC

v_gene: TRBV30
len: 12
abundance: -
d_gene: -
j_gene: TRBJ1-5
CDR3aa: CAWSVQNQPQHF
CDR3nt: TGTGCCTGGAGTGTACAAAATCAGCCCCAGCATTTT

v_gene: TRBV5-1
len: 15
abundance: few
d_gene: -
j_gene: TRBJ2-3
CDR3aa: CASSHGGRSTDTQYF
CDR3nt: TGCGCCAGCAGCCACGGAGGGCGGAGCACAGATACGCAGTATTTT

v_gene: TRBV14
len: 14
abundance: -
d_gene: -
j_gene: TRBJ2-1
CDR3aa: CASSQGGLRGEQFF
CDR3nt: TGTGCCAGCAGCCAAGGGGGACTTAGGGGTGAGCAGTTCTTC

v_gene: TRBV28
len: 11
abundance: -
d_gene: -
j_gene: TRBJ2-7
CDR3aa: CASRRGYEQYF
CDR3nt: TGTGCCAGCAGGCGTGGCTACGAGCAGTACTTC

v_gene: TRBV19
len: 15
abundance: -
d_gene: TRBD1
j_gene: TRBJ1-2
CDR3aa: CASREIPGQIYGYTF
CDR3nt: TGTGCCAGTAGGGAGATCCCGGGACAGATCTATGGCTACACCTTC

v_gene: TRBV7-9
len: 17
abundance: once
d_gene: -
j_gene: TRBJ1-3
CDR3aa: CASSLASRTYSGNTIYF
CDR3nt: TGTGCCAGCAGCTTAGCATCAAGGACTTACTCTGGAAACACCATATATTTT

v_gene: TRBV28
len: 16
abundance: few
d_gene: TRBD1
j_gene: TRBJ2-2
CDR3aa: CASRRRQGSGSGELFF
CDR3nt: TGTGCCAGCAGGCGAAGACAGGGTTCGGGGTCCGGGGAGCTGTTTTTT

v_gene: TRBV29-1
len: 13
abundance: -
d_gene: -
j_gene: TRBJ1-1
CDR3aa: CSVQGSLNTEAFF
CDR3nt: TGCAGCGTCCAGGGCAGCCTGAACACTGAAGCTTTCTTT

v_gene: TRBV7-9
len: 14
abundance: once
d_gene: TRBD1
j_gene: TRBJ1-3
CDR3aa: CASSQTGGGNTIYF
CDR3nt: TGTGCCAGCAGCCAGACAGGGGGTGGAAACACCATATATTTT

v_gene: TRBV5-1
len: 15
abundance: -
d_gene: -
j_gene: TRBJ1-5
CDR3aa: CASSLGSGSNQPQHF
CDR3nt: TGCGCCAGCAGCTTGGGCAGCGGTAGCAATCAGCCCCAGCATTTT

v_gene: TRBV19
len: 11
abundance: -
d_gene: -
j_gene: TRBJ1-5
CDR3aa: CATGAGQPQHF
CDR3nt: TGTGCCACAGGGGCGGGTCAGCCCCAGCATTTT

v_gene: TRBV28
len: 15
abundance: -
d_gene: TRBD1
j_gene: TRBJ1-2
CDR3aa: CASSSQQGASKGYTF
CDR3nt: TGTGCCAGCAGTTCCCAACAGGGGGCGAGTAAAGGCTACACCTTC

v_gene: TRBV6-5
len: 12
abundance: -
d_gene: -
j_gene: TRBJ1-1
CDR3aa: CASRSTDTEAFF
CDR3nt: TGTGCCAGCAGATCGACAGACACTGAAGCTTTCTTT

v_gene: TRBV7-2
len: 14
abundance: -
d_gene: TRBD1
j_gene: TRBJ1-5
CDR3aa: CASSRTGWGQPQHF
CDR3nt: TGTGCCAGCAGCCGGACAGGGTGGGGTCAGCCCCAGCATTTT

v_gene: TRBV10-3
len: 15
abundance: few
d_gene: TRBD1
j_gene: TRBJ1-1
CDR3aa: CAISARDSRNTEAFF
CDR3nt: TGTGCCATCAGTGCCCGGGACAGCCGGAACACTGAAGCTTTCTTT

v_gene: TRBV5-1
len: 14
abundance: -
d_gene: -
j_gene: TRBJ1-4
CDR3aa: CASSLGQNVEKLFF
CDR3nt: TGCGCCAGCAGCTTGGGTCAGAACGTTGAAAAACTGTTTTTT

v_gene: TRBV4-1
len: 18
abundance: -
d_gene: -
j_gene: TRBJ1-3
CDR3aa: CASSQDRGTPDSGNTIYF
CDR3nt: TGCGCCAGCAGCCAAGATAGGGGGACACCAGACTCTGGAAACACCATATATTTT

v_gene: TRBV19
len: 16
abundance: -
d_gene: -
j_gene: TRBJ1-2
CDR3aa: CASSISFRGLKHGYTF
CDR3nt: TGTGCCAGTAGTATAAGTTTCAGGGGTTTAAAACATGGCTACACCTTC

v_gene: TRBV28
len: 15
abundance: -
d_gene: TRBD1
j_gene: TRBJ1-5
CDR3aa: CASSRGQGEAQPQHF
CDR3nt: TGTGCCAGCAGCCGCGGACAGGGAGAGGCTCAGCCCCAGCATTTT

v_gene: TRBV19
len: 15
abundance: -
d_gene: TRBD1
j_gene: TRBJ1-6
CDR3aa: CASTVDRLRSAPLHF
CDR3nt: TGTGCCAGTACCGTGGACAGGCTAAGATCGGCACCCCTCCACTTT

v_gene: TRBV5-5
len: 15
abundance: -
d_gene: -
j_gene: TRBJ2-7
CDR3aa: CASSLGQHSSYEQYF
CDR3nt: TGTGCCAGCAGCTTGGGACAGCATAGCTCCTACGAGCAGTACTTC

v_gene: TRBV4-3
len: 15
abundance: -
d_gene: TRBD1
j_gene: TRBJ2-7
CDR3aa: CASSRRRGQGDEQYF
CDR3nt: TGCGCCAGCAGCCGCCGACGGGGACAGGGAGACGAGCAGTACTTC

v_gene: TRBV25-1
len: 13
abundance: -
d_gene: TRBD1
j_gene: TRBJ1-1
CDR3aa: CARPGARDRESFF
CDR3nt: TGTGCCAGACCCGGAGCCCGGGACAGGGAGTCTTTCTTT

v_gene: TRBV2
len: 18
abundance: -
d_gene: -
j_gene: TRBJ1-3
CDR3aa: CASSDPMWQTNSGNTIYF
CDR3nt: TGTGCCAGCAGTGATCCCATGTGGCAGACTAACTCTGGAAACACCATATATTTT

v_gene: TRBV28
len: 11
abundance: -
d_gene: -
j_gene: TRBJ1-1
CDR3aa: CASSLGREAFF
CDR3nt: TGTGCCAGCAGTTTAGGCAGGGAAGCTTTCTTT

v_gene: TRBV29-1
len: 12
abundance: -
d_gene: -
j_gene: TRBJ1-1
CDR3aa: CSVGRGDTEAFF
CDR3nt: TGCAGCGTTGGGAGGGGAGACACTGAAGCTTTCTTT

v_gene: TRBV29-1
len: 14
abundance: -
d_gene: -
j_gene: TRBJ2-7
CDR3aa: CSVSFGDPSYEQYF
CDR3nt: TGCAGCGTTTCTTTCGGAGACCCTAGCTACGAGCAGTACTTC

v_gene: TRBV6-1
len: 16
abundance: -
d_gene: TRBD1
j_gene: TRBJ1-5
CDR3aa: CASSEPGQGVRQPQHF
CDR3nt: TGTGCCAGCAGTGAACCCGGGCAGGGGGTGCGTCAGCCCCAGCATTTT

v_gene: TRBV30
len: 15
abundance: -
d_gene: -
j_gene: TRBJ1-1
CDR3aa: CAWSADRGFMTEAFF
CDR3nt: TGTGCCTGGAGTGCGGACCGGGGTTTTATGACTGAAGCTTTCTTT

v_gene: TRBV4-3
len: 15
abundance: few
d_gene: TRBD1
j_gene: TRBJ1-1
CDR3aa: CASSTQGAMNTEAFF
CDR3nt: TGCGCCAGCAGCACCCAGGGGGCCATGAACACTGAAGCTTTCTTT

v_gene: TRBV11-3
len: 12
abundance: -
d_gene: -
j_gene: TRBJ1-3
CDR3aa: CASSLDQNTIYF
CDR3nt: TGTGCCAGCAGCTTAGATCAAAACACCATATATTTT

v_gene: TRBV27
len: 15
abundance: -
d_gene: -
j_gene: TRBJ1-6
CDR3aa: CASSLYGVRISPLHF
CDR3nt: TGTGCCAGCAGTTTATACGGGGTGAGGATCTCACCCCTCCACTTT

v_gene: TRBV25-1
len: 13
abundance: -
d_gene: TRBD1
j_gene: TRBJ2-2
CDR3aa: CASGTGDTGELFF
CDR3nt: TGTGCCAGCGGGACAGGGGACACCGGGGAGCTGTTTTTT

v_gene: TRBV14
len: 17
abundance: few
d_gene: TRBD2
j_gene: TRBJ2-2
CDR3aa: CASSQVIAGGLTGELFF
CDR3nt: TGTGCCAGCAGCCAAGTGATAGCGGGGGGGCTCACCGGGGAGCTGTTTTTT

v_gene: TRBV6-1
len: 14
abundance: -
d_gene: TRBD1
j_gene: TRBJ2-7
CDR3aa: CASIGTGSRGEQYF
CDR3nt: TGTGCCAGCATTGGGACAGGATCTCGGGGGGAGCAGTACTTC

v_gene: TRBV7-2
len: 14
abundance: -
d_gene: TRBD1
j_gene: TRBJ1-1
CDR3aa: CASSPRTGIFEAFF
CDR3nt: TGTGCCAGCAGCCCCCGGACAGGGATTTTTGAAGCTTTCTTT

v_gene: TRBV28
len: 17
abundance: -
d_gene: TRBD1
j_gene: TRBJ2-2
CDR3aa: CASSFLPTGATTGELFF
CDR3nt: TGTGCCAGCAGTTTTCTACCGACAGGGGCGACCACCGGGGAGCTGTTTTTT

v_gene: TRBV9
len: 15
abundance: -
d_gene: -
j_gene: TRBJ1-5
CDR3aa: CASSVDGGLSQPQHF
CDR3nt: TGTGCCAGCAGCGTAGACGGAGGGTTAAGTCAGCCCCAGCATTTT

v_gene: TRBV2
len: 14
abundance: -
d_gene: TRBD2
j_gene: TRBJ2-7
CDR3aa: CASSHSGRVYEQYF
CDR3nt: TGTGCCAGCAGCCATAGCGGGAGGGTGTACGAGCAGTACTTC

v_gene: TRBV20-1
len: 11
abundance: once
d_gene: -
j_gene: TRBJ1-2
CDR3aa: CSASTGYGYTF
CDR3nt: TGCAGTGCTAGTACAGGATATGGCTACACCTTC

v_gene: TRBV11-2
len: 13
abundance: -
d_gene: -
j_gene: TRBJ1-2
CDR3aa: CASRAIRGVGYTF
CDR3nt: TGTGCCAGCAGGGCTATAAGGGGCGTCGGCTACACCTTC

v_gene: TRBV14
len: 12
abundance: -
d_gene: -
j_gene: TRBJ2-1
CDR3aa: CASSQGYNEQFF
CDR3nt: TGTGCCAGCAGTCAGGGGTACAATGAGCAGTTCTTC

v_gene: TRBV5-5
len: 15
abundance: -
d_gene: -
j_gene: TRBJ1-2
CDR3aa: CASTSDAGDWYGYTF
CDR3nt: TGTGCCAGCACCTCGGACGCCGGGGATTGGTATGGCTACACCTTC

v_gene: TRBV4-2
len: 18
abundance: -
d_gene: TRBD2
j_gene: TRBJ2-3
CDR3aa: CASSQDPSSGGMGGTQYF
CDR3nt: TGTGCCAGCAGCCAAGATCCTTCTAGCGGGGGGATGGGTGGGACGCAGTATTTT

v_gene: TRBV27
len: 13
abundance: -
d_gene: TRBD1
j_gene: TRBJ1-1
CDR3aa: CASSWTGNTEAFF
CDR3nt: TGTGCCAGCAGCTGGACAGGTAACACTGAAGCTTTCTTT